A single sample is the source of the 19 T cell receptor beta chains below, sequenced in a study of T-cell memory formation after mild COVID-19. TCRdb reprocessed the 5' RACE reads via MiXCR and lists one record per CDR3 protein. The repertoire holds a few hundred thousand distinct CDR3 sequences, with about a fifth as singletons. The sequenced material came from PBMCs or a T cell subset sorted from them (not recorded which). All receptors come from an adult woman who had mild COVID-19 (a few samples of this study predate the infection). Cell type and time point are not known.

This clonotype was detected only a few times. The V gene is TRBV20-1, the J gene TRBJ2-2; no firm D call. Germline values: CDR1 DFQATT, CDR2 SNEGSKA (reference sequence). Trimming took off 5 bases at V and 4 bases at J, with 14 bases between the two ends. The CDR3 totals 14 residues. CDR3 sequence reads: CSAGAWSPTGELFF. As DNA, the CDR3 is TGCAGTGCTGGAGCTTGGTCGCCCACCGGGGAGCTGTTTTTT.

CDR3 DNA sequence: TGCGCCAGCAGCTTGGGCGGGACGGCCTTCTACGAGCAGTACTTC. This sequence encodes CASSLGGTAFYEQYF. This chain links TRBV5-1 with TRBJ2-7; D is possibly TRBD2 (6 bases). The CDR3 runs 15 residues. V shed 0 bases and J shed 3 bases, with 13 bases lying between them. The germline CDR1 and CDR2 sequences are SGHRS and YFSETQ. Looking up the rest from reference TRBV5-1 and TRBJ2-7 gives the full variable domain: KAGVTQTPRYLIKTRGQQVTLSCSPISGHRSVSWYQQTPGQGLQFLFEYFSETQRNKGNFPGRFSGRQFSNSRSEMNVSTLELGDSALYLCASSLGGTAFYEQYFGPGTRLTVT.

This clonotype was detected many times. CDR3 nucleotides: TGTGCCAGCAGGGAGAGGATGGGGAACACTGAAGCTTTCTTT. It specifies CASRERMGNTEAFF. V gene TRBV2 combines with J gene TRBJ1-1; no clear D gene. Germline assignment: CDR1 SNHLY and CDR2 FYNNEI. The CDR3 contains 14 residues. Trimming shortened V by 6 bases and J by 1 base, and 12 bases separated the two germline ends.

This clonotype appeared many times. The rearrangement links TRBV7-3 to TRBJ2-5; D is unresolved. The germline V and J ends were trimmed by 5 bases and 2 bases, with 9 bases remaining between them. Germline V gives CDR1 SGHTA, CDR2 FQGTGA. The CDR3 extends over 13 amino acids. DNA of the CDR3: TGTGCCAGCAGCCAAGGCCCTCAAGAGACCCAGTACTTC. Translation: CASSQGPQETQYF. The variable domain in full, completed from reference TRBV7-3 and TRBJ2-5, reads GAGVSQTPSNKVTEKGKYVELRCDPISGHTALYWYRQSLGQGPEFLIYFQGTGAADDSGLPNDRFFAVRPEGSVSTLKIQRTERGDSAVYLCASSQGPQETQYFGPGTRLLVL.

This clonotype was seen more than once but under ten times. The V and J genes are TRBV11-2 and TRBJ2-7; a weak D match, TRBD1 (5 bases). The CDR3 is 14 residues long. Trimming stripped 3 bases from V and 3 bases from J, with 12 bases between. Germline V gene data show CDR1 as SGHAT and CDR2 as FQNNGV. The CDR3 is CASSFFSDSYEQYF. Written as DNA, the CDR3 is TGTGCCAGCAGCTTCTTCTCCGACAGCTACGAGCAGTACTTC.

This chain joins TRBV7-3 and TRBJ2-7, with 7 bases matching TRBD1. Germline V gives CDR1 SGHTA, CDR2 FQGTGA. This CDR3 has 13 amino acids. Germline trimming cut 5 bases from V and 6 bases from J; bases unmatched to any gene: 7. The CDR3 loop reads CASSPTRTGEQYF. The DNA for the CDR3 is TGTGCCAGCAGCCCTACCCGGACAGGCGAGCAGTACTTC. Using reference TRBV7-3 and TRBJ2-7 for the parts outside the CDR3, the full variable domain is GAGVSQTPSNKVTEKGKYVELRCDPISGHTALYWYRQSLGQGPEFLIYFQGTGAADDSGLPNDRFFAVRPEGSVSTLKIQRTERGDSAVYLCASSPTRTGEQYFGPGTRLTVT.

This chain links TRBV6-5 with TRBJ1-1, with D tentatively TRBD1 (5 bases). CDR1 and CDR2 (germline): MNHEY, SVGAGI. The V gene lost 0 bases and the J gene lost 4 bases, with 12 bases spanning the gap. This CDR3 is 15 amino acids long. The CDR3 DNA reads TGTGCCAGCAGTTACTCGAACGAGGGGACCACTGAAGCTTTCTTT. Translation: CASSYSNEGTTEAFF.

The rearrangement links TRBV27 to TRBJ1-1; 8 nucleotides align to TRBD1. Germline CDR1 reads MNHEY; CDR2 reads SMNVEV (reference sequence). The CDR3 is 16 amino acids. The V gene end was trimmed by 1 base and the J gene end by 4 bases; junction bases not matched to a gene: 8. The CDR3 loop reads CASSLWGAGGPTEAFF. The DNA of the CDR3 is TGTGCCAGCAGTTTATGGGGGGCAGGGGGCCCCACTGAAGCTTTCTTT.

This clonotype was observed a few times. The V call is TRBV29-1, the J call TRBJ2-6; 10 bases match TRBD1. The CDR3 loop spans 16 amino acids. Losses at the gene ends were 7 bases for V and 2 bases for J; bases not matched to a gene: 8. Germline V gives CDR1 SQVTM, CDR2 ANQGSEA. Written as DNA, the CDR3 is TGCAGCGCTAGGACAGGGGGTACTACTGGGGCCAACGTCCTGACTTTC. Encoded protein: CSARTGGTTGANVLTF.

This clonotype was detected a few times. V usage is TRBV28 and J usage is TRBJ1-5; 9 bases are a match to TRBD1. With V trimmed by 3 bases and J by 6 bases, 6 bases remained unmatched. The CDR3 totals 15 residues. Germline V lookup: CDR1 MDHEN, CDR2 SYDVKM. The CDR3 nucleotides read TGTGCCAGCAGTTTGAACAGGGGGCTTTTTCAGCCCCAGCATTTT. It yields the protein CASSLNRGLFQPQHF.

The V and J genes are TRBV7-6 and TRBJ1-6, with a tentative D call TRBD1 (6 bases). The germline V and J ends were trimmed by 9 bases and 0 bases, with 18 bases remaining between them. The germline CDR1 and CDR2 sequences are SGHVS and FNYEAQ. This CDR3 region has 17 residues. The CDR3: CASGLDRSSSYNSPLHF. CDR3 coding DNA: TGTGCCAGTGGTCTCGACAGGTCAAGCTCCTATAATTCACCCCTCCACTTT.

A few counts support this clonotype. Written as DNA, the CDR3 is TGTGCCAGCAGCGTAGCCGGGACAGGGGCAAACGAGCAGTACTTC. The encoded protein is CASSVAGTGANEQYF. This sequence joins TRBV9 and TRBJ2-7; 10 bases are a match to TRBD1. Germline V lookup: CDR1 SGDLS, CDR2 YYNGEE. The CDR3 consists of 15 residues. The V gene end was trimmed by 0 bases and the J gene end by 5 bases; junction bases not matched to a gene: 5. Full variable domain (outside the CDR3, taken from reference TRBV9 and TRBJ2-7): DSGVTQTPKHLITATGQRVTLRCSPRSGDLSVYWYQQSLDQGLQFLIQYYNGEERAKGNILERFSAQQFPDLHSELNLSSLELGDSALYFCASSVAGTGANEQYFGPGTRLTVT.

This clonotype was observed a few times. The chain combines TRBV5-1 with TRBJ2-7; D unclear. Trimming stripped 3 bases from V and 11 bases from J, with 33 bases between. The CDR3 contains 18 residues. The germline V gene encodes CDR1 SGHRS and CDR2 YFSETQ. The CDR3 loop reads CASSSNLPRPGRALGKYF. The CDR3 DNA follows: TGCGCCAGCAGCTCCAATCTTCCGAGACCGGGCCGCGCCCTTGGAAAGTACTTC.

The chain has TRBV20-1 and TRBJ1-2, with D uncertain. The CDR3 is 14 residues long. The germline V gene encodes CDR1 DFQATT and CDR2 SNEGSKA (reference sequence). Trimming left V 4 bases short and J 0 bases short, with 12 bases between. This CDR3 reads CSAKSADPNYGYTF. In DNA, the CDR3 is TGCAGTGCTAAGTCTGCTGATCCTAACTATGGCTACACCTTC.

Only a few counts were recorded for this clonotype. The chain is built from TRBV12-3 or TRBV12-4 and TRBJ2-2, with 8 bases identical to TRBD1. With V trimmed by 4 bases and J by 5 bases, 6 bases remained unmatched. The CDR3 length is 15 residues. The CDR3 bases are TGTGCCAGCAGTTCGACAGGGGTGAGGACCGGGGAGCTGTTTTTT. It specifies CASSSTGVRTGELFF.

The V gene is TRBV7-2, the J gene TRBJ2-3, with TRBD2 matching over 8 bases. In germline, CDR1 is SGHTA, CDR2 FQGNSA. The CDR3 has 17 residues. V shed 2 bases, J shed 0 bases, and the junction held 7 bases outside the gene matches. The DNA of the CDR3 is TGTGCCAGCAGCTTAACCGGGAGGGCCCATAGCACAGATACGCAGTATTTT. It yields the protein CASSLTGRAHSTDTQYF. Drawing the rest from reference TRBV7-2 and TRBJ2-3, the complete variable domain is GAGVSQSPSNKVTEKGKDVELRCDPISGHTALYWYRQSLGQGLEFLIYFQGNSAPDKSGLPSDRFSAERTGGSVSTLTIQRTQQEDSAVYLCASSLTGRAHSTDTQYFGPGTRLTVL.

The V call is TRBV29-1, the J call TRBJ1-2; D not resolved. The germline V and J ends were trimmed by 4 bases and 0 bases, with 3 bases remaining between them. The germline CDR1 and CDR2 sequences are SQVTM and ANQGSEA. The CDR3 has 11 amino acids. The CDR3 bases are TGCAGCGTTGTGACTAACTATGGCTACACCTTC. This translates into CSVVTNYGYTF.

This clonotype came up a few times. The chain links TRBV5-1 to TRBJ1-1; D call uncertain. The CDR3 totals 14 residues. Germline V gene lookup returns CDR1 SGHRS and CDR2 YFSETQ. Deletions cut 0 bases from V and 8 bases from J, with 14 bases between. The CDR3 DNA reads TGCGCCAGCAGCTTGGAATGGCAGGCCGGCGAAGCTTTCTTT. Protein sequence: CASSLEWQAGEAFF.

The chain joins TRBV5-1 to TRBJ1-5; D possibly corresponds to TRBD1 (5 bases). Germline CDR1 SGHRS, CDR2 YFSETQ. V dropped 0 bases and J dropped 5 bases, with 12 bases sitting between them. The CDR3 totals 15 residues. The CDR3: CASSLGGPGHQPQHF. The CDR3 bases are TGCGCCAGCAGCTTGGGGGGCCCAGGGCATCAGCCCCAGCATTTT.